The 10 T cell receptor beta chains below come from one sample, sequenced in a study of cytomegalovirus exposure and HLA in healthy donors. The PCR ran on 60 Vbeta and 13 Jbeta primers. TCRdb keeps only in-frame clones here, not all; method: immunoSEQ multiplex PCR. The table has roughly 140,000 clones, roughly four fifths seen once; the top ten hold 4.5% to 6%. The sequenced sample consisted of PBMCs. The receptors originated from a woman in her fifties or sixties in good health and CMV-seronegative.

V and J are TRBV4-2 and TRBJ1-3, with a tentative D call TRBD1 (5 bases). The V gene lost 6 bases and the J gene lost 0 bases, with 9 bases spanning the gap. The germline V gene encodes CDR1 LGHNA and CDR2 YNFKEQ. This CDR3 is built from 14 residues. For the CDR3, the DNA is TGTGCCAGCAGTAGACAGAGCTCTGGAAACACCATATATTTT. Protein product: CASSRQSSGNTIYF.

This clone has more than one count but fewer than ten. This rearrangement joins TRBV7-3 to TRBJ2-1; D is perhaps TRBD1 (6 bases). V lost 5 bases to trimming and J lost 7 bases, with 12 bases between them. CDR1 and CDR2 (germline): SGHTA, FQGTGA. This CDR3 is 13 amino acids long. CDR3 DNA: TGTGCCAGCAGCCCTACAGGGTCTAATGAGCAGTTCTTC. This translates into CASSPTGSNEQFF.

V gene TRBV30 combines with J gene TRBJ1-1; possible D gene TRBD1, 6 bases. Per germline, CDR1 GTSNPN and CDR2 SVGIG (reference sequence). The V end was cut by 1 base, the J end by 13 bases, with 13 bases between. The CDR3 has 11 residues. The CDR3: CAWSGGGLDFF. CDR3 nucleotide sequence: TGTGCCTGGAGTGGGGGGGGGCTCGATTTCTTT.

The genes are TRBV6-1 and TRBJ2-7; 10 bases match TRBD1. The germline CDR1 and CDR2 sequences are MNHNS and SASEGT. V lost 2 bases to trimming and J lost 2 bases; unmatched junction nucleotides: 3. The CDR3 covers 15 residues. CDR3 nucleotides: TGTGCCAGCAGTGAACCGGGACAGGGGACCTACGAGCAGTACTTC. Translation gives CASSEPGQGTYEQYF.

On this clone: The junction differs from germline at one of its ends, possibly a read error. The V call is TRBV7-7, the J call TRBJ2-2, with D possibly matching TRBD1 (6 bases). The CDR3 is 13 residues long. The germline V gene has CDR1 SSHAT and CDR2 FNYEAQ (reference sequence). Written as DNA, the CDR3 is TGTGCTAGCAGCTTAGCAGGGGCCGGGGAGCTGTTTTTT. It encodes CASSLAGAGELFF.

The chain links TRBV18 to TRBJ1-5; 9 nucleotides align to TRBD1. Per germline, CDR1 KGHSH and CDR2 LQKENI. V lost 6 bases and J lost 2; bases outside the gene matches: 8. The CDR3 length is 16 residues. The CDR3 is CASSPVDRGGNQPQHF. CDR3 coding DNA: TGTGCCAGCTCCCCGGTGGACAGGGGTGGCAATCAGCCCCAGCATTTT.

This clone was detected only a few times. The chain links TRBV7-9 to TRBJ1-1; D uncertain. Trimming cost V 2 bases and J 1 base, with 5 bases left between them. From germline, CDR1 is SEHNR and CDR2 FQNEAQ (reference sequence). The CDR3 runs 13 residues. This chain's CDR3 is CASSLNRNTEAFF. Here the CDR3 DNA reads TGTGCCAGCAGCTTAAACAGGAACACTGAAGCTTTCTTT.

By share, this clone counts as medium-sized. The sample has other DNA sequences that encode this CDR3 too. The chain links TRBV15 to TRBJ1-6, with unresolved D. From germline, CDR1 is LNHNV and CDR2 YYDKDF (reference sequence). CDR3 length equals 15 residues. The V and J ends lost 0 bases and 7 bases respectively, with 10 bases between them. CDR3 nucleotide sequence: TGTGCCACCAGCAGAGAGGGCGGGAGGAATTCACCCCTCCACTTT. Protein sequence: CATSREGGRNSPLHF.

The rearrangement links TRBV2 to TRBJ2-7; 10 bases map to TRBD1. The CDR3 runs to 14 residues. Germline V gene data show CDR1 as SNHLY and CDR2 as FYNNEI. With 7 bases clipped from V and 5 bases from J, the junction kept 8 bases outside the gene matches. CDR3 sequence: CASTGGDRGHEQYF. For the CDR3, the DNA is TGTGCCAGCACGGGAGGGGACAGGGGCCACGAGCAGTACTTC.

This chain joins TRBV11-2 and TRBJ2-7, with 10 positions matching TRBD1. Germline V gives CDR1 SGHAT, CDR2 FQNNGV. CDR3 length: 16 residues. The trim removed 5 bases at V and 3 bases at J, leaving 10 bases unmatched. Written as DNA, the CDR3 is TGTGCCAGCAGCCCGGGGCGAGGGACAGGGGTCTACGAGCAGTACTTC. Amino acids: CASSPGRGTGVYEQYF.